Each of the 17 T cell receptor beta chains below was sequenced from the same sample in a study of blood T cells in healthy people across ages. Then a second PCR, running about 6 to 11 cycles, was carried out with a sample-barcoded 5' primer and a J-beta primer mix. TCRdb independently ran MiXCR on the 5' RACE reads; one entry per CDR3 protein. The sample yields 1.4 million to 1.5 million distinct CDR3 sequences, approximately 40% seen once. The specimen sequenced was blood. These receptors came from a woman between 18 and 30 years old in good health.

This clonotype was picked up a small number of times. This chain joins TRBV7-7 and TRBJ2-6; D not certain. CDR1 SSHAT and CDR2 FNYEAQ come from the germline V gene (reference sequence). The CDR3 runs to 15 residues. Trimming left V 5 bases short and J 2 bases short, with 10 bases between. This CDR3 reads CASSPDTAGANVLTF. The CDR3 DNA is TGTGCCAGCAGCCCAGACACGGCTGGGGCCAACGTCCTGACTTTC.

The chain employs TRBV10-2 and TRBJ2-5; a weak D match, TRBD2 (5 bases). The CDR3 runs to 10 residues. Deletions cut 6 bases from V and 11 bases from J, with 10 bases between. Germline lookup yields CDR1 WSHSY and CDR2 SAAADI. The CDR3 bases are TGCGCCAGCAGAGCGGCAGAGCAGTACTTC. Protein: CASRAAEQYF.

This chain uses TRBV27 with TRBJ1-2, with 8 bases matching TRBD1. Per the germline V gene, CDR1 is MNHEY and CDR2 is SMNVEV (reference sequence). The CDR3 contains 17 residues. Trimming removed 3 bases from V and 0 bases from J; junction bases left unmatched: 9. CDR3 loop: CASSFFDRGSPNYGYTF. CDR3 nucleotides: TGTGCCAGCAGTTTTTTTGACAGGGGATCCCCTAACTATGGCTACACCTTC.

The CDR3 is CASSSGLAGGPINEQFF. The CDR3 bases are TGTGCCAGCAGCTCGGGACTAGCGGGAGGGCCAATCAATGAGCAGTTCTTC. The chain is built from TRBV12-3 or TRBV12-4 and TRBJ2-1, with 16 positions matching TRBD2. This CDR3 region has 17 residues. The V gene end was trimmed by 6 bases and the J gene end by 6 bases; junction bases not matched to a gene: 8.

As for this clonotype: Compared with germline, one end of the junction differs, possibly owing to a read error. The chain has TRBV12-3 or TRBV12-4 and TRBJ2-3, with TRBD2 matching over 8 bases. The CDR3 has 15 residues. CDR3 sequence reads: CPSSGGGTSTDTQYF. The CDR3 nucleotides read TGTCCCAGCAGCGGCGGGGGGACTAGCACAGATACGCAGTATTTT.

This rearrangement joins TRBV29-1 to TRBJ1-2; 7 bases map to TRBD1. V was pared by 7 bases and J by 6 bases, with 14 bases of the junction left unmatched. Germline lookup yields CDR1 SQVTM and CDR2 ANQGSEA. The CDR3 spans 14 residues. The DNA for the CDR3 is TGCAGCGGATTTTTAATAGACAGGGAAAATGGCTACACCTTC. It translates to CSGFLIDRENGYTF.

The J gene is TRBJ1-1, the V gene TRBV20-1; 8 nucleotides match TRBD1. This CDR3 region has 15 residues. The junction had 13 bases not matched to a gene; V was cut back by 4 bases and J by 6 bases. The germline gives CDR1 DFQATT, CDR2 SNEGSKA (reference sequence). CDR3 sequence: CSAKPGTGRRAEAFF. The CDR3 nucleotides read TGCAGTGCTAAACCCGGGACAGGTAGAAGGGCTGAAGCTTTCTTT.

This clonotype showed up just a few times. V usage is TRBV7-8 and J usage is TRBJ2-1, with a tentative D call TRBD1 (6 bases). Trimming pared 4 bases from V and 8 bases from J, leaving 21 bases between. Germline V gene data show CDR1 as SGHVS and CDR2 as FQNEAQ. This CDR3 has 16 residues. The CDR3 is CASSSLGAYIQDEQFF. The CDR3 DNA reads as TGTGCCAGCAGCTCCCTGGGGGCGTACATACAAGATGAGCAGTTCTTC.

This clonotype was observed a few times. The chain recombines TRBV9 with TRBJ2-2; 9 bases agree with TRBD2. The ends lost 3 bases at V and 4 bases at J; junction bases unmatched: 7. The CDR3 loop spans 16 amino acids. Germline V gene sequence: CDR1 SGDLS, CDR2 YYNGEE. In nucleotides, the CDR3 is TGTGCCAGCAGCGCCGGGGTAGCGGGGGCCACCGGGGAGCTGTTTTTT. As protein: CASSAGVAGATGELFF.

The chain joins TRBV2 to TRBJ1-2; 10 bases line up with TRBD1. The germline gives CDR1 SNHLY, CDR2 FYNNEI. The ends lost 4 bases at V and 0 bases at J; junction bases unmatched: 11. The length of the CDR3 is 18 residues. CDR3 DNA sequence: TGTGCCAGCAGTGTTAGGCGGGACAGGGGATTTTCTAACTATGGCTACACCTTC. Protein sequence: CASSVRRDRGFSNYGYTF.

V and J are TRBV7-3 and TRBJ1-5; 7 bases are shared with TRBD1. V shed 5 bases, J shed 3 bases, and the junction held 7 bases outside the gene matches. Germline CDR1 and CDR2: SGHTA and FQGTGA. This CDR3 contains 15 residues. The CDR3 protein is CASSPPGQLNQPQHF. As DNA, the CDR3 is TGTGCCAGCAGCCCCCCGGGACAGCTCAATCAGCCCCAGCATTTT.

This chain joins TRBV28 and TRBJ1-1; D not certain. CDR1 is MDHEN and CDR2 is SYDVKM in the germline V gene. CDR3 length: 14 residues. V lost 10 bases to trimming and J lost 1 base, with 16 bases between them. CDR3 DNA: TGTGCCACCCTCGGTCTTAATAGGAACACTGAAGCTTTCTTT. Its translation is CATLGLNRNTEAFF.

To note about this clonotype: An end of the junction differs from the germline gene, which may be a read error. The chain has TRBV7-9 and TRBJ2-1; D perhaps matches TRBD1 (5 bases). The CDR3 loop spans 14 amino acids. Germline V gene sequence: CDR1 SEHNR, CDR2 FQNEAQ (reference sequence). DNA of the CDR3: TGTGCCGGCAGCCCACGGACCCAGGGCAATGAGCAGTTCTTC. Translating it yields CAGSPRTQGNEQFF.

V usage is TRBV20-1 and J usage is TRBJ1-1; tentatively, D is TRBD1 (5 bases). This CDR3 is 11 amino acids long. Germline loops: CDR1 DFQATT, CDR2 SNEGSKA (reference sequence). The CDR3 loop reads CSGVGGTEAFF. In nucleotides, the CDR3 is TGCAGCGGGGTGGGGGGTACTGAAGCTTTCTTT.

This clonotype was seen a handful of times. The V call is TRBV4-2, the J call TRBJ2-2; TRBD1 aligns across 10 bases. Germline CDR1 is LGHNA and CDR2 is YNFKEQ. This CDR3 is built from 16 residues. V lost 2 bases and J lost 4; bases outside the gene matches: 4. CDR3 DNA sequence: TGTGCCAGCAGCCAACGGGGGACAGGGGCCACCGGGGAGCTGTTTTTT. This encodes CASSQRGTGATGELFF.

This chain joins TRBV5-1 and TRBJ2-3; a possible D gene is TRBD2 (5 bases). CDR3 size: 12 residues. The V gene's germline CDR1 is SGHRS and CDR2 YFSETQ. Between the trimmed V and J ends, which lost 0 bases and 11 bases, there was a span of 10 bases. The CDR3 DNA follows: TGCGCCAGCAGCTTGGAGCGGTTTCAGCAGTATTTT. Its protein product is CASSLERFQQYF.

This clonotype was counted only a few times. The chain employs TRBV20-1 and TRBJ2-5; D gene ambiguous. Trimming took 1 base from V and 3 from J, leaving 9 bases between them. Germline V gives CDR1 DFQATT, CDR2 SNEGSKA (reference sequence). This CDR3 has 13 residues. The CDR3 bases are TGCAGTGCTAGAGTCGTGGCGGAAGAGACCCAGTACTTC. Translation gives CSARVVAEETQYF.